This record covers a single T cell receptor (beta chain). The length of the CDR3 is 14 residues. Per the germline V gene, CDR1 is LNHDA and CDR2 is SQIVND (reference sequence). Germline trimming cut 6 bases from V and 8 bases from J; bases unmatched to any gene: 10. The data were obtained in a study of blood T cell repertoires in COVID-19. Background on the study: Samples taken during acute and convalescent COVID-19 were collected in the United States, Italy and Spain. Sources were T cells, B-cell-depleted T cells, or PBMCs; the material itself was cDNA or gDNA.

As processed by the authors: Reference gene primer amplification in the assay estimated nucleated cell counts. Produced via immunoSEQ multiplex PCR; TCRdb's table is partial and in-frame only. Clone size and V and J calls were adopted from that table, with D and trimming inferred from the DNA. The sample has approximately 61,000 clones; about 90% are singletons. Sequencing input: peripheral blood. The TCR was taken from a woman older than 75 with active COVID-19. This sequence joins TRBV19 and TRBJ1-2; TRBD1 agrees at 9 bases. The DNA for the CDR3 is TGTGCCAGTAGGACCGGGACAGGGCAGGGAGGCTACACCTTC. Amino acids: CASRTGTGQGGYTF. The variable domain in full, completed from reference TRBV19 and TRBJ1-2, reads DGGITQSPKYLFRKEGQNVTLSCEQNLNHDAMYWYRQDPGQGLRLIYYSQIVNDFQKGDIAEGYSVSREKKESFPLTVTSAQKNPTAFYLCASRTGTGQGGYTFGSGTRLTVV.